This entry concerns a single T cell receptor (beta chain). Its specificity is not known. One end of the junction does not line up with germline, which may come from a read error. TCRdb analysed the 5' RACE reads with MiXCR anew, one entry per CDR3 protein. The sample includes roughly 64,000 distinct CDR3 sequences, approximately 22% of them seen just once. Germline CDR1 reads SGHRS; CDR2 reads YFSETQ. The CDR3 covers 16 residues. Study-wide points: In terms of TCR gene usage, tumor memory CD4+ T cells clustered together with blood and lymph node memory CD4+ cells, as well as with lymph node naive CD4+ cells. The larger-cohort validation was restricted to a single TCR beta V-J rearrangement rather than whole repertoires.

The sample was memory CD4+ T cells sorted from a lymph node. Subset defined: memory CD4+ T cells, CD4+CD45RO+CD25-. This TCR was recovered from a female donor with breast cancer. This chain uses TRBV5-1 with TRBJ1-2; D is uncertain. The CDR3, as DNA: TGTGCCAGCAGCTTGTCCCCCCCCCGGGGAGGCGGTGGCTACACCTTC. Translated: CASSLSPPRGGGGYTF.